This T cell receptor beta chain was sequenced during a study of beta chain features in type 1 diabetes. Study results and caveats: When Type 1 diabetes patients were examined, their TCRB CDR3s proved moderately but significantly shorter in all four CD4+ subsets.

This clone showed up just once. Its antigen remains unknown. Every bit of the isolated RNA underwent reverse transcription, so sequencing read expressed TCRB transcripts. Profiling relied on immunoSEQ multiplex PCR, and the TCRdb table lists in-frame clones only, not all of them. The sample has about 16,000 clones, roughly 72% seen once. The sequencing sample was made of stem cell memory CD4+ T cells from blood. This TCR was sampled from a man aged 30 to 45 with type 1 diabetes.

CDR3 in amino acids: CASSKGVAYNSPLHF. In nucleotides, the CDR3 is TGTGCCAGCAGCAAAGGGGTAGCCTATAATTCACCCCTCCACTTT. The genes are TRBV9 and TRBJ1-6; TRBD1 might be the D (5 bases). The CDR3 consists of 15 residues. Germline V lookup: CDR1 SGDLS, CDR2 YYNGEE. V lost 4 bases, J lost 2 bases, and 10 bases lay in between.